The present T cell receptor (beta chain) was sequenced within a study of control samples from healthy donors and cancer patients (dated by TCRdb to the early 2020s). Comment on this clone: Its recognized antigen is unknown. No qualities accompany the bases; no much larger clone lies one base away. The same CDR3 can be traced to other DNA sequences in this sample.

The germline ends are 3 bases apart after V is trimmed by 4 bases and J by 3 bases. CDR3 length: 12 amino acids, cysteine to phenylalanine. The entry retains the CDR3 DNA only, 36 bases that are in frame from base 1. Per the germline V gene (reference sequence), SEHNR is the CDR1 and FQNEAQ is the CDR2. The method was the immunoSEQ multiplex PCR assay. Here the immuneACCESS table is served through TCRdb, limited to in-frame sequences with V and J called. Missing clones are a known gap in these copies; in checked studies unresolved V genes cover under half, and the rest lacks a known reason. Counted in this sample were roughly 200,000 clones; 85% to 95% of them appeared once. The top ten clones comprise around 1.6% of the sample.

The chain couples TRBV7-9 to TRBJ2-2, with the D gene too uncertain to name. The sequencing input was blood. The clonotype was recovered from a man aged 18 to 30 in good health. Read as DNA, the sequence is TGTGCCAGCAGCTCGGACACCGGGGAGCTGTTTTTT. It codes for CASSSDTGELFF.